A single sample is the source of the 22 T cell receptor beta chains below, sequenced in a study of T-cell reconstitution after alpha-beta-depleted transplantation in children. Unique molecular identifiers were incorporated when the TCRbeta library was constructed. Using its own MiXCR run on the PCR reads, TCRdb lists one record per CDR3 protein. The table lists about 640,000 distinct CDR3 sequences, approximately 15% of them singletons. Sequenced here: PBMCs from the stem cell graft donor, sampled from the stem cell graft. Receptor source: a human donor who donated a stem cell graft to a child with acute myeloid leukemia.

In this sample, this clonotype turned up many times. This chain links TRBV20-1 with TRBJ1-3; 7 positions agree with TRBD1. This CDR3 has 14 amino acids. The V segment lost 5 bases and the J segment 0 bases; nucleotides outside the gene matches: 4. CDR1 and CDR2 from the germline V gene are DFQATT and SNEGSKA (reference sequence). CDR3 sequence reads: CSASDRISGNTIYF. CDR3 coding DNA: TGCAGTGCTTCGGACAGGATCTCTGGAAACACCATATATTTT.

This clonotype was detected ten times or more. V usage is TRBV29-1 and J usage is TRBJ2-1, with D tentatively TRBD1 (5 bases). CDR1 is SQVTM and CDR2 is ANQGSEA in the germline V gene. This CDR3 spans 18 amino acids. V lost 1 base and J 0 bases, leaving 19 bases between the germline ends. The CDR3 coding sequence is TGCAGCGTTGAAGGGGTTTCGTCCGACAGACGCTCCTACAATGAGCAGTTCTTC. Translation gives CSVEGVSSDRRSYNEQFF.

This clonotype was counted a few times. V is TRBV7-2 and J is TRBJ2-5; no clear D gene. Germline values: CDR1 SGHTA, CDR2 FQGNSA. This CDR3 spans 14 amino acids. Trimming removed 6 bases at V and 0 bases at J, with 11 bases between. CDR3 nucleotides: TGTGCCAGCAGAGGAGATAGGTACCAAGAGACCCAGTACTTC. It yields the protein CASRGDRYQETQYF.

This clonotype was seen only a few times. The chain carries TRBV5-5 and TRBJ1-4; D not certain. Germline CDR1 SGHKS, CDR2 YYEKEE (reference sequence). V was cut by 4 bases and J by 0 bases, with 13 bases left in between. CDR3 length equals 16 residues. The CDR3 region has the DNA TGTGCCAGCAGCGCCTATTACAGTACAACTAATGAAAAACTGTTTTTT. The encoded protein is CASSAYYSTTNEKLFF. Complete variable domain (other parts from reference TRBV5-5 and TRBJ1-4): DAGVTQSPTHLIKTRGQQVTLRCSPISGHKSVSWYQQVLGQGPQFIFQYYEKEERGRGNFPDRFSARQFPNYSSELNVNALLLGDSALYLCASSAYYSTTNEKLFFGSGTQLSVL.

The CDR3 nucleotides are TGTGCCAGCAGCTTTCATGCGAACACCGGGGAGCTGTTTTTT. This sequence encodes CASSFHANTGELFF. The V and J genes are TRBV5-4 and TRBJ2-2; no clear D. Germline V gives CDR1 SGHNT, CDR2 YYREEE (reference sequence). Between the trimmed V and J ends, which lost 2 bases and 0 bases, there was a span of 5 bases. The CDR3 spans 14 residues.

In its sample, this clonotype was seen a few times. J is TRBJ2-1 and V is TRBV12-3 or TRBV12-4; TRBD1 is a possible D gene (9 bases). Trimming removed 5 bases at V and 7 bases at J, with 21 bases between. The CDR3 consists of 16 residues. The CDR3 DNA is TGTGCCAGCAGTCCCCGGGGGGGGACAGGGTATAATGAGCAGTTCTTC. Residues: CASSPRGGTGYNEQFF.

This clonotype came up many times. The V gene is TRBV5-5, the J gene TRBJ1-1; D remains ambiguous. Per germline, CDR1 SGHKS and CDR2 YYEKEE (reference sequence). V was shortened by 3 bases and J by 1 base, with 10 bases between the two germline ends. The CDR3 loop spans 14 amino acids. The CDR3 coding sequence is TGTGCCAGCAGCTGGGTAGGAGGGAACACTGAAGCTTTCTTT. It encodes CASSWVGGNTEAFF.

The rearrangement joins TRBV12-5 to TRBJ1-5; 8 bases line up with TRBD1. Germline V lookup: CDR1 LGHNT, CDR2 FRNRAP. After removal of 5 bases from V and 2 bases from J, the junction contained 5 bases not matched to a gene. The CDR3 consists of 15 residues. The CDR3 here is CASGPRQGRNQPQHF. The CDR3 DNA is TGTGCTAGTGGTCCCCGACAGGGGCGCAATCAGCCCCAGCATTTT.

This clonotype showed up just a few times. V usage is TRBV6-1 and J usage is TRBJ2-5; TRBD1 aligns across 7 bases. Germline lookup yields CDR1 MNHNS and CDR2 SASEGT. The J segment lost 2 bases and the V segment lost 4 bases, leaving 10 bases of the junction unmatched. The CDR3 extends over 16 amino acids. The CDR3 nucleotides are TGTGCCAGCAGTGCTAGCCGGGACAGCGCTCAAGAGACCCAGTACTTC. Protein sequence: CASSASRDSAQETQYF.

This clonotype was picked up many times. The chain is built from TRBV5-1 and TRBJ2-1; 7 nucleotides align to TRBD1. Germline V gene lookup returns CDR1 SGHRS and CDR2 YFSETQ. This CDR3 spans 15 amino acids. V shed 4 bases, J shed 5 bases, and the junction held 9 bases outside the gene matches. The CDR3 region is CASSLDRNNNNEQFF. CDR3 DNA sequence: TGCGCCAGCAGCCTGGACAGGAATAACAACAATGAGCAGTTCTTC.

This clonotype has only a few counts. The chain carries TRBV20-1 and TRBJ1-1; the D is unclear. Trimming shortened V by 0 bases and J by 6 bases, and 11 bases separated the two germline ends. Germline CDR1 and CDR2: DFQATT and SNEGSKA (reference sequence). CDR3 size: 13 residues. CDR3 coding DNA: TGCAGTGCTAGAGATTCAGGTAGGGCTGAAGCTTTCTTT. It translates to CSARDSGRAEAFF.

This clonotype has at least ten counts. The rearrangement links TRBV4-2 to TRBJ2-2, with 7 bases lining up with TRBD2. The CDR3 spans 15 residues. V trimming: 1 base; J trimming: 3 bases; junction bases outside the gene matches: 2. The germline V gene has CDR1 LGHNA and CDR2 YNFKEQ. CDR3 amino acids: CASSQGLADTGELFF. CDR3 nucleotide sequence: TGTGCCAGCAGCCAAGGCCTAGCGGACACCGGGGAGCTGTTTTTT.

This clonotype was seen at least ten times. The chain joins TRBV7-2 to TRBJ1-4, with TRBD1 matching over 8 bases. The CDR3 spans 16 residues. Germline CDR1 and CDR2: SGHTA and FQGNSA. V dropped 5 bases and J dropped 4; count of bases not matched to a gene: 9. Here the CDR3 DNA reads TGTGCCAGCAGCCCTTACCCGGGACAGGATAATGAAAAACTGTTTTTT. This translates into CASSPYPGQDNEKLFF.

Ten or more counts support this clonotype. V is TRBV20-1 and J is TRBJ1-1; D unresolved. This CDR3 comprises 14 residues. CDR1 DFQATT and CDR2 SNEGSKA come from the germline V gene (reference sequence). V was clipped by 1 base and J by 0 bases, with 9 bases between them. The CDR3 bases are TGCAGTGCTAGAGGGCAGACCCTGAACACTGAAGCTTTCTTT. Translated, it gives CSARGQTLNTEAFF.

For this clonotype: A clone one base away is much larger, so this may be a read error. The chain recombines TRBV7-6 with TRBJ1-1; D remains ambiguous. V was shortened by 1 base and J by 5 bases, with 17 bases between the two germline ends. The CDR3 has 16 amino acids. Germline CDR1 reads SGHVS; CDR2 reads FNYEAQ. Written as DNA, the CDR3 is TGTGCCAGCAGCTTAGTATCCCCGGACGGTAGGACTGAAGCTTTCTTT. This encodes CASSLVSPDGRTEAFF.

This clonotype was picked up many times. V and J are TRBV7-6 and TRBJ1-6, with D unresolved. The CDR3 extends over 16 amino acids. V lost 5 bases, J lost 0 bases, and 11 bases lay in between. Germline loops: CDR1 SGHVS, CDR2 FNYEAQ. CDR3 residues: CASSPLDGSYNSPLHF. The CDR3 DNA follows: TGTGCCAGCAGCCCCCTTGATGGCTCCTATAATTCACCCCTCCACTTT.

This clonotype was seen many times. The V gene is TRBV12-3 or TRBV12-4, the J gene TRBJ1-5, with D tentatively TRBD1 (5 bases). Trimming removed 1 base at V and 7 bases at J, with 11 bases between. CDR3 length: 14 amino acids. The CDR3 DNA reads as TGTGCCAGCAGTTTAGACCAGGGTCTCCAGCCCCAGCATTTT. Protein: CASSLDQGLQPQHF.

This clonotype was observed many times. CDR3 in amino acids: CASSFWTGEVDTQYF. CDR3 nucleotide sequence: TGCGCCAGCAGCTTCTGGACAGGGGAGGTAGATACGCAGTATTTT. The genes are TRBV5-1 and TRBJ2-3; the match to TRBD1 covers 9 bases. Germline assignment: CDR1 SGHRS and CDR2 YFSETQ. V lost 2 bases and J lost 5; bases outside the gene matches: 6. The CDR3 length is 15 residues.

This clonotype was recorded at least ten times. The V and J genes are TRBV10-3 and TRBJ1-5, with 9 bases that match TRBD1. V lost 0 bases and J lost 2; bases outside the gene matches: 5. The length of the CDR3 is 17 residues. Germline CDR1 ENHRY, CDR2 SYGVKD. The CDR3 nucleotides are TGTGCCATCAGTGAGTCGAAGGACAGGGGAGGCAATCAGCCCCAGCATTTT. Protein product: CAISESKDRGGNQPQHF.

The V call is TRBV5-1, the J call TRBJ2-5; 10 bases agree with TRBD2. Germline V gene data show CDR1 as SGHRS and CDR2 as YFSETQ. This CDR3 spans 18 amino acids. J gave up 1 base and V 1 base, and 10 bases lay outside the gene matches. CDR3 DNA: TGCGCCAGCAGCTTGTCCCCTAGCGGGGGACCCTTCCAAGAGACCCAGTACTTC. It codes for CASSLSPSGGPFQETQYF.

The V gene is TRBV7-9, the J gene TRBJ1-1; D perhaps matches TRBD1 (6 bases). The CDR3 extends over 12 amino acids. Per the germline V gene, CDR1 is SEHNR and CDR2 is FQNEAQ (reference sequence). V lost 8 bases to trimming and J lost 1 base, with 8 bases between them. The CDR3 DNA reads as TGTGCCAGCGGGACACCGAACACTGAAGCTTTCTTT. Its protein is CASGTPNTEAFF. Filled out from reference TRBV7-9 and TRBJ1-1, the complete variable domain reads DTGVSQNPRHKITKRGQNVTFRCDPISEHNRLYWYRQTLGQGPEFLTYFQNEAQLEKSRLLSDRFSAERPKGSFSTLEIQRTEQGDSAMYLCASGTPNTEAFFGQGTRLTVV.

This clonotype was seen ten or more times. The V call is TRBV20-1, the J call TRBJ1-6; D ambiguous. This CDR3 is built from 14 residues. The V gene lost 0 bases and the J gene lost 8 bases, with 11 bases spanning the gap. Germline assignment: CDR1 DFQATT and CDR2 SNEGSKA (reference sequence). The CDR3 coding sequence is TGCAGTGCTAGAGATTCTTATCTATATTCACCCCTCCACTTT. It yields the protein CSARDSYLYSPLHF.